This T cell receptor beta chain derives from a study of blood T cell repertoires in COVID-19 (dated by TCRdb to about 2020). Study-wide context: Samples covering the acute and convalescent phases of COVID-19 were provided by collaborators in the United States, Italy and Spain. The material from the prospective study consisted of cDNA or gDNA derived from T cells, B-cell-depleted T cells, or PBMCs. The samples were drawn from the first 160 participants of the ongoing ImmuneRACE study and from 1,254 subjects provided by 6 global collaborators. A de-identified subject ID, COVID-19 status, age in years and sex were almost always included in the sample metadata. Where HLA class I and class II types were available, the types were taken from metadata supplied by the sample provider, not from assay-based typing. Subjects who had been exposed to COVID-19, were actively infected with it, or had recovered from it provided the deeply sampled blood TCRbeta repertoires that made up the dataset. The repertoires were made available in a free public database intended to serve as a resource for research on the immune response to SARS-CoV-2. Study-level results and caveats: The quantity of clinical and demographic metadata differed by source and by participant and was supplied without curation.

There are 13 amino acids in the CDR3, from cysteine to phenylalanine inclusive. Only CDR3 DNA is held: 39 bases, read in frame from base 1. V drops 6 bases and J drops 2 bases, leaving 8 bases in between. The germline V gene gives CDR1 as MGHDK and CDR2 as SYGVNS. Collaborating institutions collected whole blood in K2EDTA tubes following their own protocols. For TCRbeta analysis, collaborator samples were shipped as frozen whole blood, as isolated PBMCs, or as DNA extracted from either sample type. TCRbeta CDR3 regions were amplified from genomic DNA using the immunoSEQ Assay, a bias-controlled multiplex PCR. The original methods were these. Within the assay, amplification of reference gene primers was used to estimate how many nucleated cells each sample contained. To quantify the absolute abundance of each unique TCRbeta CDR3 rearrangement, sequence reads were collapsed and filtered. For each sample, productive Simpson clonality was calculated as the square root of Simpson's diversity index across productive rearrangements. TCRdb limited this immuneACCESS table to in-frame rearrangements with V and J called. A share of clones is missing; checked studies link under half to unresolved V genes, and the rest is unexplained. The V and J calls and clone size are taken from that table; D and trimming were inferred from the DNA. For this sample the table gives about 230,000 clones, of which roughly 80% were detected only once. The top ten hold 15% to 20% of the sample.

Details on this clone: The antigen it binds to is not known. No per-base quality is available; no much larger clone lies one base away.

The sequence was obtained from a woman aged 80 or older with active or convalescent COVID-19. The chain links TRBV25-1 with TRBJ2-1, and perhaps TRBD2 as D gene, on 6 matching bases. The sequenced material came from peripheral blood. The encoded CDR3 is CASSGTPYNEQFF. The nucleotide sequence reads as follows: TGTGCCAGCAGCGGGACTCCCTACAATGAGCAGTTCTTC.